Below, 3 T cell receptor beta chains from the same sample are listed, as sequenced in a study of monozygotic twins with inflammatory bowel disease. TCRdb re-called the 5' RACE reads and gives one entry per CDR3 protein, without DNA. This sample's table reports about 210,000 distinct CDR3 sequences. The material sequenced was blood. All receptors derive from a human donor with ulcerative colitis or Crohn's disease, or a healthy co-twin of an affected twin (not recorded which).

This CDR3 reads CASFRGTQPYNEQFF. The V and J genes are TRBV11-2 and TRBJ2-1; TCRdb names TRBD2, which stays unverified in the absence of DNA. CDR3 length: 15 amino acids. The germline gives CDR1 SGHAT, CDR2 FQNNGV. Combining the CDR3 with reference TRBV11-2 and TRBJ2-1 gives the whole variable domain EAGVAQSPRYKIIEKRQSVAFWCNPISGHATLYWYQQILGQGPKLLIQFQNNGVVDDSQLPKDRFSAERLKGVDSTLKIQPAKLEDSAVYLCASFRGTQPYNEQFFGPGTRLTVL.

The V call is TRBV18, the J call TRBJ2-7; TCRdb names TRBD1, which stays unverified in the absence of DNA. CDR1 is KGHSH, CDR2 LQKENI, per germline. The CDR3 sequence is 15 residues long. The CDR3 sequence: CASSPGTGGTYEQYF.

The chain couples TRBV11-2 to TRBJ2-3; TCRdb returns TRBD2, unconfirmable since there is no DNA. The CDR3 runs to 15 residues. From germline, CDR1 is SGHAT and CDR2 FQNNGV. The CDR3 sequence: CASSSQAGGADTQYF.